Listed below are T cell receptor beta chains from one sample, sequenced in a study of T cells after yellow fever vaccination. TCRdb recomputed calls from the 5' RACE reads with MiXCR, one row per CDR3 protein. The sample carries hundreds of thousands of distinct CDR3 sequences, about 4% recorded once. The sample was PBMCs, taken 5 days after the yellow fever booster vaccination. These receptors were collected from a man aged 18 to 35 who received the YFV17D yellow fever vaccine. CDR3s include the opening cysteine and the closing phenylalanine or tryptophan. Fields, in order: clone size, J gene, V gene, D gene, CDR3 protein, CDR3 DNA. D genes are given only for firm matches. Clone size is not always given. Where it is, it says once, few, many or a class for expanded clones.

clone size: many
J gene: TRBJ2-5
V gene: TRBV7-2
D gene: TRBD2
CDR3 protein: CASSPKGVSGGAYETQYF
CDR3 DNA: TGTGCCAGCAGCCCCAAAGGAGTTAGCGGGGGGGCCTACGAGACCCAGTACTTC

clone size: many
J gene: TRBJ2-3
V gene: TRBV3-1
D gene: NA
CDR3 protein: CASSQASRTDTQYF
CDR3 DNA: TGTGCCAGCAGCCAAGCTAGCCGCACAGATACGCAGTATTTT

clone size: many
J gene: TRBJ2-5
V gene: TRBV27
D gene: NA
CDR3 protein: CASSNIEGLAKETQYF
CDR3 DNA: TGTGCCAGCAGTAACATCGAGGGGCTAGCAAAAGAGACCCAGTACTTC

clone size: once
J gene: TRBJ2-5
V gene: TRBV5-1
D gene: NA
CDR3 protein: CASSLAGGRAETQYF
CDR3 DNA: TGCGCCAGCAGCTTGGCTGGGGGCAGGGCAGAGACCCAGTACTTC

clone size: many
J gene: TRBJ2-7
V gene: TRBV7-2
D gene: NA
CDR3 protein: CASSLEGGQTYEQYF
CDR3 DNA: TGTGCCAGCAGCTTAGAGGGGGGACAGACCTACGAGCAGTACTTC

clone size: NA
J gene: TRBJ1-1
V gene: TRBV7-8
D gene: NA
CDR3 protein: CASSLGVTGQRDEAFF
CDR3 DNA: TGTGCCAGCAGCTTAGGCGTAACTGGACAGCGGGATGAAGCTTTCTTT

clone size: many
J gene: TRBJ2-5
V gene: TRBV12-3/TRBV12-4
D gene: NA
CDR3 protein: CASSLGGVGTQYF
CDR3 DNA: TGTGCCAGCAGTCTCGGAGGGGTGGGGACCCAGTACTTC

clone size: few
J gene: TRBJ2-5
V gene: TRBV18
D gene: TRBD1
CDR3 protein: CASSPPGTEETQYF
CDR3 DNA: TGTGCCAGCTCACCACCCGGGACAGAGGAGACCCAGTACTTC

clone size: NA
J gene: TRBJ2-7
V gene: TRBV30
D gene: NA
CDR3 protein: CAGDGVQYYEQYF
CDR3 DNA: TGTGCCGGGGACGGTGTCCAGTACTACGAGCAGTACTTC

clone size: few
J gene: TRBJ2-3
V gene: TRBV20-1
D gene: TRBD2
CDR3 protein: CSAPGGLSTDTQYF
CDR3 DNA: TGCAGTGCCCCGGGGGGGCTCAGCACAGATACGCAGTATTTT

clone size: many
J gene: TRBJ2-3
V gene: TRBV20-1
D gene: TRBD2
CDR3 protein: CSATRLAGASSTDTQYF
CDR3 DNA: TGCAGTGCTACCCGCCTAGCGGGGGCCTCCTCCACAGATACGCAGTATTTT

clone size: NA
J gene: TRBJ2-7
V gene: TRBV6-5
D gene: TRBD1
CDR3 protein: CASSSAGTEDYEQYF
CDR3 DNA: TGTGCCAGCAGTTCTGCCGGGACAGAGGACTACGAGCAGTACTTC

clone size: few
J gene: TRBJ2-1
V gene: TRBV20-1
D gene: NA
CDR3 protein: CSAFPGHLYNEQFF
CDR3 DNA: TGCAGTGCTTTCCCGGGACACCTCTACAATGAGCAGTTCTTC

clone size: few
J gene: TRBJ1-2
V gene: TRBV4-2
D gene: NA
CDR3 protein: CASSQDVPGRLHTF
CDR3 DNA: TGTGCCAGCAGCCAAGACGTTCCGGGGCGATTGCACACCTTC

clone size: NA
J gene: TRBJ1-2
V gene: TRBV27
D gene: TRBD1
CDR3 protein: CASSFGGRGDYGYTF
CDR3 DNA: TGTGCCAGCAGTTTCGGTGGCAGGGGGGACTATGGCTACACCTTC

clone size: few
J gene: TRBJ1-6
V gene: TRBV5-1
D gene: NA
CDR3 protein: CASGKDGQLSDSPLHF
CDR3 DNA: TGCGCCAGCGGTAAGGACGGCCAGCTTTCGGATTCACCCCTCCACTTT

clone size: NA
J gene: TRBJ2-5
V gene: TRBV5-1
D gene: NA
CDR3 protein: CASSTNQETQYF
CDR3 DNA: TGCGCCAGCAGCACTAATCAAGAGACCCAGTACTTC

clone size: few
J gene: TRBJ2-2
V gene: TRBV3-1
D gene: TRBD1
CDR3 protein: CASSPRDSGTGELFF
CDR3 DNA: TGTGCCAGCAGCCCCCGGGACAGCGGCACCGGGGAGCTGTTTTTT

clone size: few
J gene: TRBJ2-1
V gene: TRBV7-9
D gene: TRBD1
CDR3 protein: CASSLVGGQYNEQFF
CDR3 DNA: TGTGCCAGCAGCTTAGTAGGGGGCCAGTACAATGAGCAGTTCTTC

clone size: few
J gene: TRBJ2-4
V gene: TRBV12-3/TRBV12-4
D gene: TRBD1
CDR3 protein: CASSTGGGNIQYF
CDR3 DNA: TGTGCCAGCAGCACAGGGGGCGGGAACATTCAGTACTTC

clone size: NA
J gene: TRBJ2-1
V gene: TRBV2
D gene: TRBD1
CDR3 protein: CASMPGGPEQFF
CDR3 DNA: TGTGCCAGCATGCCAGGGGGCCCTGAGCAGTTCTTC

clone size: NA
J gene: TRBJ2-3
V gene: TRBV5-4
D gene: NA
CDR3 protein: CASSLGQINTDTQYF
CDR3 DNA: TGTGCCAGCAGCTTGGGGCAGATTAACACAGATACGCAGTATTTT

clone size: many
J gene: TRBJ2-5
V gene: TRBV9
D gene: NA
CDR3 protein: CASSVDGTGRPETQYF
CDR3 DNA: TGTGCCAGCAGCGTAGATGGTACGGGCCGTCCAGAGACCCAGTACTTC

clone size: few
J gene: TRBJ2-5
V gene: TRBV3-1
D gene: NA
CDR3 protein: CASSRNPADGVETQYF
CDR3 DNA: TGTGCCAGCAGCCGTAACCCCGCAGACGGGGTGGAGACCCAGTACTTC

clone size: NA
J gene: TRBJ2-7
V gene: TRBV20-1
D gene: NA
CDR3 protein: CSARRDIYEQYF
CDR3 DNA: TGCAGTGCTAGACGCGATATCTACGAGCAGTACTTC

clone size: NA
J gene: TRBJ2-7
V gene: TRBV4-1
D gene: TRBD2
CDR3 protein: CASSHPSGLDYEQYF
CDR3 DNA: TGCGCCAGCAGCCACCCTAGCGGTCTCGACTACGAGCAGTACTTC

clone size: NA
J gene: TRBJ2-7
V gene: TRBV29-1
D gene: NA
CDR3 protein: CSVGGGRAGYEQYF
CDR3 DNA: TGCAGCGTTGGAGGTGGTAGGGCGGGGTACGAGCAGTACTTC

clone size: few
J gene: TRBJ2-1
V gene: TRBV10-3
D gene: TRBD2
CDR3 protein: CAISLAGVGSSYNEQFF
CDR3 DNA: TGTGCCATCAGTTTAGCGGGGGTGGGGAGCTCCTACAATGAGCAGTTCTTC

clone size: many
J gene: TRBJ2-5
V gene: TRBV29-1
D gene: NA
CDR3 protein: CSVRQAQETQYF
CDR3 DNA: TGCAGCGTGAGACAGGCTCAAGAGACCCAGTACTTC

clone size: many
J gene: TRBJ2-1
V gene: TRBV7-2
D gene: NA
CDR3 protein: CASSLSFTNAEQFF
CDR3 DNA: TGTGCCAGCAGCTTAAGTTTCACTAACGCTGAGCAGTTCTTC

clone size: few
J gene: TRBJ2-1
V gene: TRBV19
D gene: NA
CDR3 protein: CASSKGWSSYNEQFF
CDR3 DNA: TGTGCCAGTAGTAAGGGCTGGAGCTCCTACAATGAGCAGTTCTTC

clone size: NA
J gene: TRBJ2-1
V gene: TRBV20-1
D gene: TRBD2
CDR3 protein: CSGTGGLGYNEQFF
CDR3 DNA: TGCAGTGGCACGGGGGGGCTGGGCTACAATGAGCAGTTCTTC

clone size: NA
J gene: TRBJ2-5
V gene: TRBV5-1
D gene: TRBD2
CDR3 protein: CASRGLASQETQYF
CDR3 DNA: TGCGCCAGCAGGGGACTAGCGAGCCAAGAGACCCAGTACTTC

clone size: NA
J gene: TRBJ2-3
V gene: TRBV4-3
D gene: NA
CDR3 protein: CASSRLPGASTDTQYF
CDR3 DNA: TGCGCCAGCAGCCGCCTCCCGGGGGCTAGCACAGATACGCAGTATTTT

clone size: few
J gene: TRBJ2-7
V gene: TRBV3-1
D gene: NA
CDR3 protein: CASTRGVGGGYEQYF
CDR3 DNA: TGTGCCAGCACCCGTGGTGTCGGAGGGGGATACGAGCAGTACTTC

clone size: few
J gene: TRBJ1-2
V gene: TRBV6-5
D gene: NA
CDR3 protein: CASSYSRTRGANYGYTF
CDR3 DNA: TGTGCCAGCAGTTACTCGAGGACTAGGGGGGCTAACTATGGCTACACCTTC

clone size: many
J gene: TRBJ1-2
V gene: TRBV5-1
D gene: NA
CDR3 protein: CASSLEVSVAGYTF
CDR3 DNA: TGCGCCAGCAGCTTGGAGGTATCCGTTGCTGGCTACACCTTC

clone size: NA
J gene: TRBJ2-3
V gene: TRBV29-1
D gene: TRBD2
CDR3 protein: CSAGLGSTDTQYF
CDR3 DNA: TGCAGCGCCGGACTAGGGTCCACAGATACGCAGTATTTT

clone size: few
J gene: TRBJ1-1
V gene: TRBV12-3/TRBV12-4
D gene: NA
CDR3 protein: CASSFIVNTEAFF
CDR3 DNA: TGTGCCAGCAGTTTTATTGTGAACACTGAAGCTTTCTTT

clone size: few
J gene: TRBJ2-1
V gene: TRBV15
D gene: NA
CDR3 protein: CATSEKGGGAHEQFF
CDR3 DNA: TGTGCCACCAGTGAAAAAGGAGGGGGGGCTCATGAGCAGTTCTTC

clone size: NA
J gene: TRBJ1-1
V gene: TRBV7-9
D gene: NA
CDR3 protein: CASSEQEETEAFF
CDR3 DNA: TGTGCCAGCAGCGAACAGGAGGAGACTGAAGCTTTCTTT

clone size: NA
J gene: TRBJ2-1
V gene: TRBV6-2/TRBV6-3
D gene: NA
CDR3 protein: CASTMRNSNEQFF
CDR3 DNA: TGTGCCAGCACGATGCGTAATAGCAATGAGCAGTTCTTC

clone size: large
J gene: TRBJ2-3
V gene: TRBV10-2
D gene: TRBD1
CDR3 protein: CASPRFKPGQGVVSTDTQYF
CDR3 DNA: TGCGCCAGCCCACGCTTTAAACCGGGACAGGGAGTAGTCAGCACAGATACGCAGTATTTT

clone size: few
J gene: TRBJ1-5
V gene: TRBV7-9
D gene: NA
CDR3 protein: CASSLASPGVGNQPQHF
CDR3 DNA: TGTGCCAGCAGCTTAGCTTCTCCGGGGGTAGGTAATCAGCCCCAGCATTTT

clone size: many
J gene: TRBJ2-1
V gene: TRBV20-1
D gene: TRBD1
CDR3 protein: CSAHRDRGRGEQFF
CDR3 DNA: TGCAGTGCTCACCGGGACAGGGGGCGCGGTGAGCAGTTCTTC

clone size: NA
J gene: TRBJ2-1
V gene: TRBV9
D gene: NA
CDR3 protein: CASSGALESGEQFF
CDR3 DNA: TGTGCCAGCAGCGGGGCACTAGAATCGGGTGAGCAGTTCTTC

clone size: NA
J gene: TRBJ1-5
V gene: TRBV20-1
D gene: NA
CDR3 protein: CSANNRDPHQPQHF
CDR3 DNA: TGCAGTGCGAATAACCGGGACCCGCATCAGCCCCAGCATTTT

clone size: NA
J gene: TRBJ1-1
V gene: TRBV25-1
D gene: TRBD1
CDR3 protein: CASSGLIRGRGTEAFF
CDR3 DNA: TGTGCCAGCAGTGGCCTTATCAGGGGGCGCGGGACTGAAGCTTTCTTT

clone size: NA
J gene: TRBJ2-1
V gene: TRBV12-3/TRBV12-4
D gene: TRBD2
CDR3 protein: CASSLAGGTDEQFF
CDR3 DNA: TGTGCCAGCAGCCTGGCGGGGGGGACGGATGAGCAGTTCTTC

clone size: NA
J gene: TRBJ1-5
V gene: TRBV12-3/TRBV12-4
D gene: NA
CDR3 protein: CASSGPEGAQHF
CDR3 DNA: TGTGCCAGCAGTGGGCCTGAGGGGGCCCAGCATTTT

clone size: few
J gene: TRBJ2-5
V gene: TRBV7-2
D gene: NA
CDR3 protein: CASSLPFGAGQETQYF
CDR3 DNA: TGTGCCAGCAGCTTACCTTTCGGGGCGGGACAAGAGACCCAGTACTTC

clone size: NA
J gene: TRBJ2-1
V gene: TRBV7-9
D gene: NA
CDR3 protein: CASSLDVRDEQFF
CDR3 DNA: TGTGCCAGCAGCCTGGATGTGCGGGATGAGCAGTTCTTC